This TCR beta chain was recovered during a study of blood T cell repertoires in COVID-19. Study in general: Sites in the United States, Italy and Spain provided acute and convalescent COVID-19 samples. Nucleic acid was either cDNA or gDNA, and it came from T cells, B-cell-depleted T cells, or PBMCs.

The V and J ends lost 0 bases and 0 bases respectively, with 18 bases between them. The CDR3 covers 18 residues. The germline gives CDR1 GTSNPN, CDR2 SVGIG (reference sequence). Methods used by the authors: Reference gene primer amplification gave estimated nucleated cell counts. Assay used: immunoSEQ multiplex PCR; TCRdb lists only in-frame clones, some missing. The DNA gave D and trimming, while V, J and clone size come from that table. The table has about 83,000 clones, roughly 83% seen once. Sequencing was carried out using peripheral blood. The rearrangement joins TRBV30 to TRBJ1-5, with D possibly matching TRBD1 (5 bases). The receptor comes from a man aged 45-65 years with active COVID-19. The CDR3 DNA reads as TGTGCCTGGAGTGTTATTTCGGTGACAGACCTTAGCAATCAGCCCCAGCATTTT. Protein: CAWSVISVTDLSNQPQHF.